The T cell receptor beta chain described here comes from a study of human T cells and chemical hapten exposure. General study results and limits: Following DPC sensitization, TCRs present above 1 in 1000 frequency showed no change.

Time point meaning: patch test 1, 2 weeks after DPC sensitization. The treatment was: therapeutic diphenylcyclopropenone sensitization with weekly scalp DPC. TCRdb reprocessed the RACE reads via MiXCR and lists one record per CDR3 protein. The repertoire has tens of thousands of distinct CDR3 sequences, 12% of them found once; the top ten carry under 4%. From germline, CDR1 is SGDLS and CDR2 YYNGEE. The V gene lost 7 bases and the J gene lost 0 bases, with 8 bases spanning the gap. The CDR3 is 12 residues long. Concerning this clonotype: The antigen remains unidentified.

This clonotype originated in a woman aged 55-70 years with alopecia areata. Some clones in this sample may be carry-over from other donors' samples. The sequences come from whole blood, collected in connection with sensitization to the hapten diphenylcyclopropenone (DPC). V is TRBV9 and J is TRBJ2-7; D unresolved. CDR3 residues: CASGPSSYEQYF. The CDR3 DNA follows: TGTGCCAGCGGGCCGTCCTCCTACGAGCAGTACTTC.